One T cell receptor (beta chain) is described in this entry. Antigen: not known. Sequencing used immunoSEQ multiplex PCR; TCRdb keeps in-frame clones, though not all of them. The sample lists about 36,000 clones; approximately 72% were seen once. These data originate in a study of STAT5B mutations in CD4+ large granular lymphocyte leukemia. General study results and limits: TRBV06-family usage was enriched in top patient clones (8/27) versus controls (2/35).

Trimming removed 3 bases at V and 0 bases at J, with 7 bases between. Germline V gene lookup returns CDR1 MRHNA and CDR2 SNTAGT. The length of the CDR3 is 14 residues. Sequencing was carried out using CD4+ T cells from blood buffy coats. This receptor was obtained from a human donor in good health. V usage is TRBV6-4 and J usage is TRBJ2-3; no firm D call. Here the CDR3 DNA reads TGTGCCAGCAGTGAAGGACCGAGCACAGATACGCAGTATTTT. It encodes CASSEGPSTDTQYF.